These 24 T cell receptor beta chains share one sample of origin, sequenced in a study of T cells after posttransplantation cyclophosphamide (dated by TCRdb to between 2015 and 2016). The control group consisted of over 10 patients who received myeloablative marrow transplants with methotrexate plus a calcineurin inhibitor and who were sampled 1 year after transplant. The library relied on the immunoSEQ multiplex PCR assay. Held by TCRdb, this immuneACCESS table contains in-frame sequences only and omits some clones. Under half of the omission traces to an unresolved V gene where checked; the cause of the rest is unknown. Here the sample has over 20,000 clones; 65% to 90% occur a single time. The top ten constitute approximately 2% of the sample. This sample comprised PBMCs, obtained 350 to 400 days after allogeneic stem cell transplant with calcineurin inhibitor and methotrexate. These receptor sequences come from a female patient between 30 and 39 years old who received an allogeneic stem cell transplant from an unrelated donor, was CMV-positive, and had acute and chronic GVHD. Post transplant, some T cells may arise from the graft donor.

The chain combines TRBV19 with TRBJ2-5; tentatively, D is TRBD1 (7 bases). Trimming pared 3 bases from V and 0 bases from J, leaving 14 bases between. CDR1 is LNHDA, CDR2 SQIVND, per germline (reference sequence). There are 16 residues in the CDR3. The DNA for the CDR3 is TGTGCCAGTAGTATCGCGGCGGGACAGTACCAAGAGACCCAGTACTTC. Protein: CASSIAAGQYQETQYF.

This clone was seen once. J is TRBJ2-5 and V is TRBV2, with 8 positions matching TRBD2. The CDR3 loop spans 14 amino acids. The trim removed 7 bases at V and 3 bases at J, leaving 7 bases unmatched. CDR1 and CDR2 from the germline V gene are SNHLY and FYNNEI. CDR3 residues: CASISGGGKETQYF. The CDR3 nucleotides read TGTGCCAGCATCTCCGGGGGGGGAAAAGAGACCCAGTACTTC. Full variable domain (outside the CDR3, taken from reference TRBV2 and TRBJ2-5): EPEVTQTPSHQVTQMGQEVILRCVPISNHLYFYWYRQILGQKVEFLVSFYNNEISEKSEIFDDQFSVERPDGSNFTLKIRSTKLEDSAMYFCASISGGGKETQYFGPGTRLLVL.

Details on this clone: One end of the junction does not line up with germline, which may come from a read error. This sample also contains other DNA sequences that code for the same CDR3. V gene TRBV5-4 combines with J gene TRBJ1-1; 8 bases are shared with TRBD1. CDR1 SGHNT and CDR2 YYREEE come from the germline V gene (reference sequence). The CDR3 runs to 14 residues. Written as DNA, the CDR3 is TGTGCCAGCAGCCCGGGACAGGCGAACACCGAAGCTTTCTTT. Protein: CASSPGQANTEAFF.

The chain has TRBV10-3 and TRBJ2-3; D is possibly TRBD2 (6 bases). V was cut by 6 bases and J by 1 base, with 11 bases left in between. Germline V lookup: CDR1 ENHRY, CDR2 SYGVKD. The CDR3 extends over 14 amino acids. The CDR3 DNA is TGTGCCATCAGCACACAGCGGGGCACAGATACGCAGTATTTT. Protein: CAISTQRGTDTQYF.

The rearrangement joins TRBV4-3 to TRBJ2-1; D unclear. This CDR3 contains 15 residues. CDR1 and CDR2 (germline): LGHNA, YSLEER. V was trimmed by 1 base and J by 0 bases, leaving 7 bases between them. The CDR3 reads CASSQGPGSYNEQFF. CDR3 DNA: TGCGCCAGCAGCCAAGGCCCAGGCTCCTACAATGAGCAGTTCTTC.

This chain connects TRBV27 to TRBJ2-3; D is undetermined. The germline V and J ends were trimmed by 9 bases and 5 bases, with 3 bases remaining between them. From germline, CDR1 is MNHEY and CDR2 SMNVEV (reference sequence). The CDR3 is 9 amino acids. In DNA form, the CDR3 reads TGTGCCAGTAAAGATACGCAGTATTTT. Its protein is CASKDTQYF.

The rearrangement uses TRBV30 and TRBJ1-2; perhaps TRBD1 as D (5 bases). Trimming shortened V by 1 base and J by 2 bases, and 35 bases separated the two germline ends. The CDR3 extends over 22 amino acids. Germline V gene sequence: CDR1 GTSNPN, CDR2 SVGIG (reference sequence). The CDR3 reads CAWSASSYRRGHPTVGNYGYTF. CDR3 nucleotides: TGTGCCTGGAGTGCTAGTTCGTACCGTCGAGGACACCCGACAGTAGGGAACTATGGCTACACCTTC.

In this sample, this clone turned up a few times. The chain uses TRBV10-3 and TRBJ1-6, with D maybe TRBD1 (6 bases). The germline gives CDR1 ENHRY, CDR2 SYGVKD. The CDR3 loop spans 11 amino acids. Trimming removed 4 bases from V and 13 bases from J, with 8 bases in between. CDR3 loop: CAISGGGPLHF. CDR3 nucleotide sequence: TGTGCCATCAGTGGAGGGGGTCCCCTCCACTTT.

This rearrangement joins TRBV19 to TRBJ2-1; D remains ambiguous. The CDR3 extends over 10 amino acids. The germline V gene has CDR1 LNHDA and CDR2 SQIVND (reference sequence). The V gene lost 8 bases and the J gene lost 5 bases, with 4 bases spanning the gap. The CDR3 is CASSDNEQFF. As DNA, the CDR3 is TGTGCCAGTTCAGACAATGAGCAGTTCTTC.

The chain employs TRBV9 and TRBJ2-4; 8 nucleotides match TRBD1. V was clipped by 0 bases and J by 7 bases; unmatched bases: 0. CDR1 and CDR2 from the germline V gene are SGDLS and YYNGEE. The CDR3 sequence is 13 residues long. CDR3 nucleotides: TGTGCCAGCAGCGTAGGACAGGGGAACATTCAGTACTTC. It codes for CASSVGQGNIQYF.

The chain employs TRBV9 and TRBJ1-2; the match to TRBD1 covers 8 bases. The V segment lost 6 bases and the J segment 4 bases; nucleotides outside the gene matches: 26. Germline V gene sequence: CDR1 SGDLS, CDR2 YYNGEE. The CDR3 has 20 amino acids. CDR3 nucleotides: TGTGCCAGCACTTCGCCGTTATACAGGGGGAACGGTCGGCGAATCTATGGCTACACCTTC. This translates into CASTSPLYRGNGRRIYGYTF.

For the CDR3, the DNA is TGTGCCAGTAGTACCCAATACAGGGCGAACACTGAAGCTTTCTTT. It is translated as CASSTQYRANTEAFF. This chain connects TRBV19 to TRBJ1-1; D is perhaps TRBD1 (6 bases). There are 15 residues in the CDR3. Germline V CDR1 and CDR2: LNHDA, SQIVND (reference sequence). V was clipped by 4 bases and J by 1 base, with 13 bases between them.

The chain joins TRBV5-1 to TRBJ1-2; 8 positions agree with TRBD1. Germline V gives CDR1 SGHRS, CDR2 YFSETQ. The V segment lost 2 bases and the J segment 6 bases; nucleotides outside the gene matches: 6. The CDR3 is 14 residues long. The CDR3 DNA reads as TGCGCCAGCAGCTTAGGGGACAGGCGCCATGGCTACACCTTC. Translated: CASSLGDRRHGYTF.

The chain combines TRBV30 with TRBJ2-7; 9 bases are shared with TRBD1. The J segment lost 6 bases and the V segment lost 5 bases, leaving 11 bases of the junction unmatched. Germline V gives CDR1 GTSNPN, CDR2 SVGIG (reference sequence). The length of the CDR3 is 14 residues. The CDR3 loop reads CAWAAGTGLAEQYF. Written as DNA, the CDR3 is TGTGCCTGGGCGGCCGGGACAGGGTTAGCCGAGCAGTACTTC.

This chain links TRBV7-2 with TRBJ2-7; D may be TRBD2 (5 bases). CDR1 and CDR2 (germline): SGHTA, FQGNSA. This CDR3 has 13 residues. V lost 3 bases, J lost 4 bases, and 10 bases lay in between. CDR3 bases: TGTGCCAGCAGCTTCGGACTGGGGTACGAGCAGTACTTC. Amino acid sequence: CASSFGLGYEQYF.

The chain has TRBV2 and TRBJ2-7; D may be TRBD2 (6 bases). Trimming took off 6 bases at V and 7 bases at J, with 25 bases between the two ends. Germline V gene lookup returns CDR1 SNHLY and CDR2 FYNNEI. This CDR3 region has 16 residues. The CDR3 nucleotides are TGTGCCAGCAGGGACCTACCGGGACTCTCTATATTGGAGCAGTACTTC. Protein product: CASRDLPGLSILEQYF.

This clone was picked up a small number of times. V gene TRBV10-3 combines with J gene TRBJ2-7, with 11 bases lining up with TRBD1. CDR3 size: 15 residues. CDR1 ENHRY and CDR2 SYGVKD come from the germline V gene. With 11 bases clipped from V and 5 bases from J, the junction kept 14 bases outside the gene matches. The CDR3 reads CAANRDRGVFDEQYF. CDR3 coding DNA: TGTGCCGCCAACCGGGACAGGGGGGTATTCGACGAGCAGTACTTC.

This sequence joins TRBV7-2 and TRBJ2-7, with 7 bases lining up with TRBD2. The last part of the DNA fits TRBJ2-1 better; the J call may be wrong. Germline lookup yields CDR1 SGHTA and CDR2 FQGNSA. This CDR3 comprises 14 residues. The CDR3 nucleotides are TGTGCCAGCAGCTCGTTTAGCGGGCAGAATGAGCAGTTCTTC. Protein: CASSSFSGQNEQFF.

This rearrangement joins TRBV27 to TRBJ2-5, with D perhaps matching TRBD1 (5 bases). V lost 6 bases and J lost 2, with 13 bases in between. Germline values: CDR1 MNHEY, CDR2 SMNVEV (reference sequence). This CDR3 has 14 residues. The CDR3 DNA sequence: TGTGCCAGCAGGGTTAGGGGCCGGCAAGAGACCCAGTACTTC. Translation gives CASRVRGRQETQYF.

The chain employs TRBV6-5 and TRBJ2-7; D perhaps matches TRBD2 (7 bases). CDR3 length: 14 residues. CDR1 is MNHEY, CDR2 SVGAGI, per germline. Trimming pared 4 bases from V and 4 bases from J, leaving 14 bases between. In DNA, the CDR3 is TGTGCCAGCAGTTGGGGGGGACAACCATACGAGCAGTACTTC. Its protein product is CASSWGGQPYEQYF.

In its sample, this clone was seen a few times. The chain is built from TRBV19 and TRBJ1-2; tentatively, D is TRBD1 (5 bases). There are 14 residues in the CDR3. V lost 5 bases to trimming and J lost 6 bases, with 16 bases between them. Germline V CDR1 and CDR2: LNHDA, SQIVND (reference sequence). CDR3 nucleotides: TGTGCCAGTAGTGGGGGGATGTCGAACCATGGCTACACCTTC. Translation gives CASSGGMSNHGYTF.

The V and J genes are TRBV7-3 and TRBJ2-1; 8 nucleotides line up with TRBD2. The CDR3 runs 15 residues. The germline gives CDR1 SGHTA, CDR2 FQGTGA. Trimming took 5 bases from V and 4 from J; bases not matched to a gene: 7. CDR3 DNA: TGTGCCAGCAGCCCCAGGGCGGGGGGATACAATGAGCAGTTCTTC. Its translation is CASSPRAGGYNEQFF.

This chain uses TRBV30 with TRBJ2-5; 7 nucleotides match TRBD1. This CDR3 is built from 13 residues. J was trimmed by 1 base and V by 6 bases; bases with no gene match: 5. The germline CDR1 and CDR2 sequences are GTSNPN and SVGIG (reference sequence). The CDR3 protein is CACIRDSQETQYF. In DNA, the CDR3 is TGTGCCTGTATTAGGGACAGCCAAGAGACCCAGTACTTC.

The rearrangement links TRBV6-5 to TRBJ1-1; TRBD1 agrees at 8 bases. This CDR3 comprises 13 residues. Germline CDR1 and CDR2: MNHEY and SVGAGI. V lost 10 bases and J lost 0; bases outside the gene matches: 4. The CDR3 spells CATRTGLNTEAFF. The CDR3 DNA reads TGTGCCACTCGGACAGGGTTGAACACTGAAGCTTTCTTT.